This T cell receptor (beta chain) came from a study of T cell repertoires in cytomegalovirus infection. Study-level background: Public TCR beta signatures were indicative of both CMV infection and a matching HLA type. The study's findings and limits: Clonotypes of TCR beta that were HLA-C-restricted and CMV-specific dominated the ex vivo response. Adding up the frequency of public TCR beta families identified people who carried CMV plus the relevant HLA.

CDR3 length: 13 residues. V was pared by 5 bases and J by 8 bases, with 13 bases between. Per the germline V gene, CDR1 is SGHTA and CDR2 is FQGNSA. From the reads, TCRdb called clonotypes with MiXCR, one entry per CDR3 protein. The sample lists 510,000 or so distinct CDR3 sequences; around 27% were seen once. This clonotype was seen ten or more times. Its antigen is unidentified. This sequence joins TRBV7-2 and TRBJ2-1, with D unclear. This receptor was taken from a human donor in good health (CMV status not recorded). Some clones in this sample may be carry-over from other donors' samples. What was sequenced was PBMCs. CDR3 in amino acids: CASSLHGGYEQFF. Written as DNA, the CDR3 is TGTGCCAGCAGCCTCCACGGCGGTTATGAGCAGTTCTTC. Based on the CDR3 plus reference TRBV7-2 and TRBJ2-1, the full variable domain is GAGVSQSPSNKVTEKGKDVELRCDPISGHTALYWYRQSLGQGLEFLIYFQGNSAPDKSGLPSDRFSAERTGGSVSTLTIQRTQQEDSAVYLCASSLHGGYEQFFGPGTRLTVL.